This paragraph reports one T cell receptor beta chain. Its antigen is not identified. The data originate from a study of Tregs in tolerant kidney transplant recipients. Findings of the study overall: In tolerant patients, donor-specific Tregs outgrew total Tregs, suggesting antigen-driven expansion.

CDR3 length: 16 residues. CDR1 and CDR2 (germline): MGHRA, YSYEKL. Trimming stripped 2 bases from V and 4 bases from J, with 17 bases between. The assay was immunoSEQ multiplex PCR, and TCRdb's table has in-frame clones only and misses some. The sample yields nearly 95,000 clones, roughly 93% seen once. The origin of this receptor is a human donor who received a combined kidney and bone marrow transplant. The chain combines TRBV4-1 with TRBJ1-2, with TRBD1 as a possible D gene (6 bases). This specimen was CD4+ T cells from blood, taken before the transplant. This CDR3 is CASSQPRSGDRYGYTF. Written as DNA, the CDR3 is TGCGCCAGCAGCCAACCCAGATCAGGGGACCGCTATGGCTACACCTTC.